This T cell receptor beta chain was captured by sequencing in a study of OX40 agonist ivuxolimab in advanced cancers. Across the study: Hepatocellular carcinoma, melanoma, renal cell or head and neck cancer was diagnosed in the dose-escalation patients.

Points from the study as a whole: On average, a greater number of expanded clones characterised CD8+ T cells relative to CD4+. There was clonal expansion of CD4+ and CD8+ blood T cells by week 6 at 0.1 to 3.0 mg/kg.

In its sample, this clone was seen once. Its specificity is not known. This CDR3 has 19 amino acids. Assay used: immunoSEQ multiplex PCR; TCRdb lists only in-frame clones, some missing. The repertoire has some 39,000 clones, 87% of them found once; the top ten carry roughly 3.7%. This sequence was found in an adult with an advanced solid tumor such as melanoma, head and neck, liver or kidney cancer. The sample was CD4+ or CD8+ T cells sorted from blood, taken in a trial of the OX40 agonist ivuxolimab. The genes are TRBV21-1 and TRBJ2-1; the D call in the table, TRBD2, was not verified against the DNA. TRBV21-1 is an annotated pseudogene. CDR3: CASSKAVLRLAGGGNEQFF. The CDR3 DNA is TGTGCCAGCAGCAAAGCGGTCCTCCGACTAGCGGGAGGGGGCAATGAGCAGTTCTTC.